Listed here is a single T cell receptor beta chain. Its antigen is currently unknown. The data derive from a study of PD-L1 blockade in urothelial cancer. On the study more broadly: The patients had undergone anywhere from 0 to 3 prior chemotherapy regimens. Typically, measured as a median, blood samples had more than 110,000 T cells.

Points from the study as a whole: Below-median pretreatment blood TCR clonality was a predictor of better survival. Enhanced expansion of tumor-associated blood clones at 3 weeks characterized durable-benefit patients.

The germline V gene encodes CDR1 MDHEN and CDR2 SYDVKM. This CDR3 is 15 amino acids long. Trimming took 5 bases from V and 2 from J; bases not matched to a gene: 6. Profiling relied on immunoSEQ multiplex PCR, and the TCRdb table lists in-frame clones only, not all of them. In the table there are more than 50,000 clones, approximately 80% of which are singletons. Time point reported: pretreatment peripheral blood. This clonotype originated in a man between 65 and 85 years old with urothelial cancer. The chain combines TRBV28 with TRBJ2-7, with 10 bases matching TRBD1. The sequencing here drew on PBMCs, taken around atezolizumab (anti-PD-L1) treatment. CDR3 sequence reads: CASSPIGTGAYEQYF. The DNA of the CDR3 is TGTGCCAGCAGTCCGATCGGGACAGGGGCCTACGAGCAGTACTTC. The full variable domain, completed using reference TRBV28 and TRBJ2-7, is DVKVTQSSRYLVKRTGEKVFLECVQDMDHENMFWYRQDPGLGLRLIYFSYDVKMKEKGDIPEGYSVSREKKERFSLILESASTNQTSMYLCASSPIGTGAYEQYFGPGTRLTVT.